The clone carrying this TCR beta chain was recorded many times. CDR3 length: 14 residues. The germline gives CDR1 SGHTA, CDR2 FQGNSA. J lost 5 bases, V lost 11 bases, and 10 bases had no gene match. The source of the sample is a study of low-dose radiotherapy and immunotherapy resistance in tumors. About the study: Over 26 weeks, cohort 2 got 1 Gy every two weeks, reaching 13 Gy. Patients took 300 mg oral aspirin daily for four cycles from cycle 1 day 1.

TRAV and TRBV primers primed cDNA for both TCRalpha and TCRbeta. The TCRs were subjected to amplification over around 19 PCR cycles employing a constant-region primer in conjunction with a V-primer adapter. TCRdb reprocessed the reads with MiXCR, giving one entry per CDR3 protein. The data contain roughly 76,000 distinct CDR3 sequences, about 20% of them singletons. Time point here: before trial treatment. Those eligible were patients bearing advanced solid tumors lacking tumor-infiltrating lymphocytes. This rearrangement joins TRBV7-2 to TRBJ2-2, with 8 bases lining up with TRBD2. This receptor was identified in a male donor with prostate cancer. Sample: PBMCs, taken before treatment. The CDR3 nucleotides read TGTGCCGCCGACCGGGGGGGCGGGACCGGGGAGCTGTTTTTT. Its protein product is CAADRGGGTGELFF.